The entry below describes one T cell receptor (beta chain). This clonotype has ten or more counts. Its recognized antigen is unknown. Per-base qualities were not stored, and no clone one base away is much larger. The TCR beta CDR3 regions were amplified from the RNA transcripts. A first-round RT-PCR of the TCR CDR3 used the HTBI primer set with the Qiagen OneStep RT-PCR kit. Libraries were constructed in a second round of multiplex PCR, after which size selection and purification were carried out. Paired-end sequencing of the libraries was performed with 100 bp reads on an Illumina HiSeq2000. For the original study's pipeline: SOAPnuke was used to process the raw data, throwing out any read that contained adapters or uncalled bases, had a mean Phred below 15, or lacked an exact constant-primer or identifier match. COPE v1.2.5 was used to merge high-quality paired reads, and clonotypes were defined as unique nucleotide sequences. MiTCR v1.1 was used to align the clonotypes against IMGT TRBV, TRBD and TRBJ reference segments. Only V-J combinations with frequency above 0.0001, covering 99% to 99.2% of repertoires, were analysed. A TCS score was defined as the ratio of F50 (clonal expansion) to E x V (chaos), with BLOSUM62-based TCRdist applied between CDR3 peptides within each V-J. Welch's t-statistics and random forest reduced just over 500 V-J features to roughly 13, which were used in a naive Bayes classifier (R e1071). Using fastp trimming at Q25 and MiXCR clonotype assembly, TCRdb reanalyzed the public sequencing data and kept in-frame beta chains. Identical CDR3 proteins give one entry, which carries the most common genes and DNA. TCRdb assigned the V and J calls; the authors' analysis was not used. Within this sample are some 400,000 distinct CDR3 sequences, with about 13% of them counted one time only. The top ten hold around 21% of the sample.

The data originate from a study of T cells in Graves' hyperthyroidism and ophthalmopathy (dated by TCRdb to about 2019). The study in broad terms: Peripheral blood samples were taken at initial diagnosis, before any treatment was given. According to the paper, TCR Vbeta CDR3 sequencing was carried out on about 140 peripheral blood samples, which came from fewer than 50 ophthalmopathy, around 75 hyperthyroidism and about 17 progressor patients. To identify TCR V-J signatures that set the groups apart, the researchers used a discovery cohort of 100 patients, made up of fewer than 50 with Graves' ophthalmopathy and 57 with stable Graves' hyperthyroidism. Following sampling, methimazole starting at 30 mg daily was given to hyperthyroidism patients, and high-dose intravenous methylprednisolone was given to ophthalmopathy patients. The 75 to 100 discovery patients were randomly split 7:3 into training and test sets. Whether ophthalmopathy could be predicted prospectively was tested in an independent validation cohort made up of roughly 19 hyperthyroidism patients plus 17 patients who later progressed to ophthalmopathy. In roughly six Graves' hyperthyroidism patients, the study also compared T-cell repertoires from thyroid tissue with T-cell repertoires from blood.

Overall results and qualifications from the work: In validation, progression to ophthalmopathy was predicted by the model with approximately 67% sensitivity and 72% to 80% specificity, a median of about 6 months before onset. Most expanded thyroid clonotypes (frequency above 0.001) were also detected in blood, suggesting blood repertoires may reflect thyroid immune responses. No statistical method was used to set the sample size in advance, and investigators knew the group allocation. In cross-validation, a model built on a 13 V-J signature told ophthalmopathy apart from stable hyperthyroidism with 85% to 90% sensitivity and 81% to 82% specificity, and in testing the same model reached 80%/75%.

Deletion took 5 bases off V and 5 bases off J, with a span of 9 bases between the germline ends. For CDR1 and CDR2, the germline V gene (reference sequence) lists PRHDT and FYEKMQ. The CDR3, from cysteine to phenylalanine, totals 12 residues. Just CDR3 DNA is preserved here, 36 bases in frame from base 1. Hyperthyroidism patients were newly diagnosed, had a disease duration of under 2 months, and were aged 18 to 65 years. Exclusion was applied to patients with uncontrolled infections, other autoimmune diseases, pregnancy or lactation. Diagnoses were established on the basis of clinical symptoms, serum thyroxine and TRAb, thyroid ultrasound, and orbital computed tomography. Blood from progressor patients was collected at the time of first diagnosis with hyperthyroidism, before any ophthalmopathy symptoms had appeared. Ficoll-Paque density gradient centrifugation was used to isolate PBMCs from around 10 ml of fresh peripheral blood. Progressor patients were defined as those initially diagnosed with Graves' hyperthyroidism in whom ophthalmopathy developed during follow-up. Total RNA was extracted using Trizol reagent, and RNA quality was assessed on an Agilent 2100 Bioanalyzer.

The chain was built from TRBV13 and TRBJ2-5; D gene: possibly TRBD2, on 5 matching bases. This receptor was obtained from a man aged 30-40 years with Graves' hyperthyroidism that later progressed to Graves' ophthalmopathy. The sample comprised blood. The DNA sequence follows: TGTGCCAGCAGCCCGGGAAGGGAGACCCAGTACTTC. Its protein is CASSPGRETQYF.